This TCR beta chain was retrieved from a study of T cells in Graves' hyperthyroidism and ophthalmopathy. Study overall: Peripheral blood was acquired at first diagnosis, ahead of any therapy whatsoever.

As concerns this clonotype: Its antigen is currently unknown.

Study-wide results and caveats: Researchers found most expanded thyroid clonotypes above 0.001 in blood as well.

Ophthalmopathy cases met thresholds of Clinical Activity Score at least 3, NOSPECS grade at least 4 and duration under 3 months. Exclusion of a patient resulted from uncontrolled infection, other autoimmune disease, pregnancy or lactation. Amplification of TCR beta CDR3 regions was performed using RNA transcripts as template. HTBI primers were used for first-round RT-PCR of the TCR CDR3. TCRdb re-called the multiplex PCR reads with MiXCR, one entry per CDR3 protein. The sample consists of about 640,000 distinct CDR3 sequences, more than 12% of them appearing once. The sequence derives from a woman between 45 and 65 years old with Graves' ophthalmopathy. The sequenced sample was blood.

The CDR3: CASSRPPGLPRGQYF. CDR3 nucleotide sequence: TGTGCCAGCAGCCGTCCACCCGGGCTCCCCCGCGGCCAGTACTTC. The chain couples TRBV28 to TRBJ2-5; D uncertain. Germline values: CDR1 MDHEN, CDR2 SYDVKM. The V end was cut by 6 bases, the J end by 10 bases, with 24 bases between. The CDR3 totals 15 residues. The complete variable domain, with remaining parts taken from reference TRBV28 and TRBJ2-5, reads DVKVTQSSRYLVKRTGEKVFLECVQDMDHENMFWYRQDPGLGLRLIYFSYDVKMKEKGDIPEGYSVSREKKERFSLILESASTNQTSMYLCASSRPPGLPRGQYFGPGTRLLVL.